This T cell receptor beta chain appears in the sequencing data of a study of T cells in Graves' hyperthyroidism and ophthalmopathy. V lost 7 bases and J 8 bases, leaving 18 bases between the germline ends. The length of the CDR3 is 13 residues. From germline, CDR1 is SQVTM and CDR2 ANQGSEA. This clonotype was picked up many times. There were TCR beta CDR3 regions amplified from RNA transcripts. The primer set for the first-round RT-PCR of the TCR CDR3 was HTBI. MiXCR, run by TCRdb on the multiplex PCR reads, gives a single entry per CDR3 protein. The table includes fewer than 800,000 distinct CDR3 sequences, roughly 15% detected once.

This TCR was sampled from a man younger than 30 with Graves' hyperthyroidism. The gene calls are TRBV29-1 and TRBJ2-1; TRBD2 is a possible D gene (6 bases). Specimen: blood. The CDR3, as DNA: TGCAGCGGTAAGAGTGGGACTGTCTATGAGCAGTTCTTC. It is translated as CSGKSGTVYEQFF.